This T cell receptor (beta chain) came from a study of T cell repertoires in cytomegalovirus infection. Across the whole study: Well-studied HLA-B-restricted CMV epitopes were used in the study alongside recently identified HLA-C-restricted ones. Public TCR beta signatures provided an indication of both CMV infection and a matching HLA type. General study results and limits: HLA-C-restricted CMV-specific TCR beta clonotypes were dominant in the ex vivo response. Frequencies of public TCR beta families were cumulated, and this identified carriers of CMV plus the relevant HLA.

About this clonotype: Its antigen is not known.

This CDR3 region has 11 residues. Germline V gene data show CDR1 as SQVTM and CDR2 as ANQGSEA. The V gene lost 3 bases and the J gene lost 7 bases, with 9 bases spanning the gap. TCRdb fed the reads into MiXCR, producing one record per CDR3 protein. This sample has approximately 910,000 distinct CDR3 sequences, with under 40% found just once. The sequencing used cultured CD8+ T cells from PBMCs, collected from culture after CMV antigen stimulation. The rearrangement uses TRBV29-1 and TRBJ1-2; possibly TRBD1 for D (5 bases). The sequence was obtained from a human donor in good health (CMV status not recorded). Some clones in this sample may be carry-over from other donors' samples. The CDR3 is CSVDREGGYTF. Here the CDR3 DNA reads TGCAGCGTTGACAGGGAGGGTGGCTACACCTTC.